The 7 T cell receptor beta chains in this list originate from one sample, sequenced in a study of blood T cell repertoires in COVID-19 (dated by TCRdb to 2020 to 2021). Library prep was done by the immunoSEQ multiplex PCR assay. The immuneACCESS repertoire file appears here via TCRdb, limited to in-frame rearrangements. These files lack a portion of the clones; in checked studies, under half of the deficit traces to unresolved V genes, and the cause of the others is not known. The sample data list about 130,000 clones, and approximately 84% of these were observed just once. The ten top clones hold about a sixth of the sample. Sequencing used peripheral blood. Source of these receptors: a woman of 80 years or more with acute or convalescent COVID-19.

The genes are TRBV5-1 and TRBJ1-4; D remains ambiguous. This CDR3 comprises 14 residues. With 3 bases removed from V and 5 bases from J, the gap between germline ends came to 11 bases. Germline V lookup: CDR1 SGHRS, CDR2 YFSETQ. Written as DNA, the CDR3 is TGCGCCAGCAGCTCGAACAGCAGAAATGAAAAACTGTTTTTT. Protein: CASSSNSRNEKLFF.

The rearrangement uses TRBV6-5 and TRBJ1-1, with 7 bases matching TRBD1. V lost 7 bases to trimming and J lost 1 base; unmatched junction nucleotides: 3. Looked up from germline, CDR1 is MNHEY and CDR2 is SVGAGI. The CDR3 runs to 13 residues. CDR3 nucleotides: TGTGCCAGCAATACAGGGGCGAACACTGAAGCTTTCTTT. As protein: CASNTGANTEAFF.

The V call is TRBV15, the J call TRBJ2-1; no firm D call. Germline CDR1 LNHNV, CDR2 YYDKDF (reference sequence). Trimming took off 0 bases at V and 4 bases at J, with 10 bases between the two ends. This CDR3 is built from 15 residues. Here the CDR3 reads CATSREGSRYNEQFF. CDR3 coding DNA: TGTGCCACCAGCAGAGAAGGCTCCAGGTACAATGAGCAGTTCTTC.

The CDR3 DNA sequence: TGCGCCAGCAGGGCGGGACAGGGAACCGGGGAGCTGTTTTTT. This translates into CASRAGQGTGELFF. The rearrangement uses TRBV5-1 and TRBJ2-2, with TRBD1 identical over 9 bases. CDR1 is SGHRS and CDR2 is YFSETQ in the germline V gene. V shed 5 bases, J shed 5 bases, and the junction held 4 bases outside the gene matches. The CDR3 covers 14 residues. Variable domain in full (rest from reference TRBV5-1 and TRBJ2-2): KAGVTQTPRYLIKTRGQQVTLSCSPISGHRSVSWYQQTPGQGLQFLFEYFSETQRNKGNFPGRFSGRQFSNSRSEMNVSTLELGDSALYLCASRAGQGTGELFFGEGSRLTVL.

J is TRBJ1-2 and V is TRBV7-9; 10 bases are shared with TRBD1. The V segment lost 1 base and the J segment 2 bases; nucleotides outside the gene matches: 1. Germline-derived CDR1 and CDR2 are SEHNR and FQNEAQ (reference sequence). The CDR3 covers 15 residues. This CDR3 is CASSLGDRGNYGYTF. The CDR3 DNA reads TGTGCCAGCAGCTTAGGGGACAGGGGAAACTATGGCTACACCTTC.

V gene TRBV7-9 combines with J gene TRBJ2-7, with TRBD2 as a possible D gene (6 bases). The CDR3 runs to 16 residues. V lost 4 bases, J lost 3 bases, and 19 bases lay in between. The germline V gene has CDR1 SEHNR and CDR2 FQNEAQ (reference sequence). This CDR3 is CASSSPEGLPLYEQYF. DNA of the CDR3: TGTGCCAGCAGCTCTCCGGAGGGGCTACCCCTCTACGAGCAGTACTTC. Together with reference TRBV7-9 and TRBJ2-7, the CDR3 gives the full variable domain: DTGVSQNPRHKITKRGQNVTFRCDPISEHNRLYWYRQTLGQGPEFLTYFQNEAQLEKSRLLSDRFSAERPKGSFSTLEIQRTEQGDSAMYLCASSSPEGLPLYEQYFGPGTRLTVT.

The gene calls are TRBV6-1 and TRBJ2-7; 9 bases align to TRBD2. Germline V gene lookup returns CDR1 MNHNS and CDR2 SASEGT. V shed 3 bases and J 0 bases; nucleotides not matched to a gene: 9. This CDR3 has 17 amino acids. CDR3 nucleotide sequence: TGTGCCAGCAGTGACCCTTCCTGGACTAGCGTCTCCTACGAGCAGTACTTC. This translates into CASSDPSWTSVSYEQYF.